This T cell receptor (beta chain) was captured by sequencing in a study of blood T cell repertoires in COVID-19. Study-wide background: From the United States, Italy and Spain came samples of acute and convalescent COVID-19. In each case, the material was cDNA or gDNA derived from T cells, B-cell-depleted T cells, or PBMCs.

Germline assignment: CDR1 SNHLY and CDR2 FYNNEI. This CDR3 is built from 13 residues. The V segment lost 7 bases and the J segment 8 bases; nucleotides outside the gene matches: 5. Under the authors' procedure: Reference gene primer amplification gave nucleated cell count estimates. The method was immunoSEQ multiplex PCR; TCRdb's version includes in-frame clones alone and lacks a portion of them. D and trimming were read from the DNA, whereas the V and J calls and clone size are those reported in that table. The sample contains some 44,000 clones, 80% to 95% of which appear only once. The sequence derives from a human donor in a cohort sampled during active COVID-19. The source material was peripheral blood. The rearrangement joins TRBV2 to TRBJ2-2, with 9 bases fitting TRBD1. The CDR3 here is CASKTGGLGELFF. The CDR3 DNA is TGTGCCAGCAAGACAGGGGGGTTGGGGGAGCTGTTTTTT.